One and the same sample provided the 24 T cell receptor beta chains below, sequenced in a study of CD8 T cells in Susac syndrome. Reverse transcription used about 0.45 to 1 ug RNA and random hexamers. TCRdb analysed the immunoSEQ multiplex PCR reads with MiXCR anew, one entry per CDR3 protein. The data hold 180,000 or so distinct CDR3 sequences, with just under 95% observed a single time. Sequenced sample: CD4+ T cells from PBMCs. The receptors shown here come from a human donor in good health.

This chain joins TRBV15 and TRBJ1-2; D may be TRBD1 (6 bases). Germline values: CDR1 LNHNV, CDR2 YYDKDF (reference sequence). The CDR3 covers 14 residues. Trimming pared 0 bases from V and 7 bases from J, leaving 12 bases between. The CDR3 DNA is TGTGCCACCAGCAGAGAGCGGACAGTCGGTGGCTACACCTTC. Amino acid sequence: CATSRERTVGGYTF.

The CDR3 spells CASSLTGNTEAFF. CDR3 in DNA: TGTGCCAGCAGCTTGACAGGGAACACTGAAGCTTTCTTT. This rearrangement joins TRBV7-2 to TRBJ1-1; D possibly corresponds to TRBD1 (6 bases). Germline V gene sequence: CDR1 SGHTA, CDR2 FQGNSA. Trimming pared 3 bases from V and 1 base from J, leaving 6 bases between. This CDR3 region has 13 residues. The entire variable domain, with the rest obtained from reference TRBV7-2 and TRBJ1-1, is as follows: GAGVSQSPSNKVTEKGKDVELRCDPISGHTALYWYRQSLGQGLEFLIYFQGNSAPDKSGLPSDRFSAERTGGSVSTLTIQRTQQEDSAVYLCASSLTGNTEAFFGQGTRLTVV.

The V call is TRBV28, the J call TRBJ2-5; TRBD2 matches 13 bases. Germline CDR1 is MDHEN and CDR2 is SYDVKM. The CDR3 runs 17 residues. V lost 1 base and J lost 5; bases outside the gene matches: 7. The CDR3 reads CASSLSGLAGAQETQYF. In DNA form, the CDR3 reads TGTGCCAGCAGTTTATCAGGACTAGCGGGAGCTCAGGAGACCCAGTACTTC.

The rearrangement links TRBV20-1 to TRBJ2-7, with 11 bases aligning to TRBD2. The V segment lost 7 bases and the J segment 7 bases; nucleotides outside the gene matches: 12. The germline V gene has CDR1 DFQATT and CDR2 SNEGSKA (reference sequence). The CDR3 runs 14 residues. The CDR3 DNA sequence: TGCAGTGTTCCGTTCACTAGCGGGAGTGATGAGCAGTACTTC. It specifies CSVPFTSGSDEQYF.

The chain recombines TRBV15 with TRBJ2-3, with TRBD1 identical over 7 bases. This CDR3 spans 15 amino acids. Germline V gives CDR1 LNHNV, CDR2 YYDKDF (reference sequence). The trim removed 3 bases at V and 0 bases at J, leaving 3 bases unmatched. The CDR3 loop is CATSRDRRSTDTQYF. The CDR3 DNA reads as TGTGCCACCAGCAGGGACAGGCGTAGCACAGATACGCAGTATTTT.

The chain carries TRBV4-3 and TRBJ2-1; 10 nucleotides line up with TRBD2. Germline V gives CDR1 LGHNA, CDR2 YSLEER. Trimming cost V 1 base and J 9 bases; bases outside gene matches: 6. This CDR3 contains 15 residues. CDR3 DNA sequence: TGCGCCAGCAGCCAAGTTGAGCGGGAGGGCCCTGAGCAGTTCTTC. Its protein product is CASSQVEREGPEQFF.

The V and J genes are TRBV20-1 and TRBJ2-7; 11 nucleotides match TRBD2. The V gene's germline CDR1 is DFQATT and CDR2 SNEGSKA (reference sequence). Trimming took 3 bases from V and 5 from J; bases not matched to a gene: 9. The CDR3 contains 15 residues. CDR3 DNA: TGCAGTGCTAGTTGGGCTAGCGGGAGGCGACACGAGCAGTACTTC. Encoded protein: CSASWASGRRHEQYF.

The chain couples TRBV5-1 to TRBJ2-1; TRBD2 matches at 8 bases. The V gene's germline CDR1 is SGHRS and CDR2 YFSETQ. The CDR3 loop spans 15 amino acids. Trimming removed 6 bases from V and 9 bases from J; junction bases left unmatched: 14. CDR3 DNA: TGCGCCAGCACCCCGGAAGTTTGGGCGGGAGGTGAGCAGTTCTTC. Protein product: CASTPEVWAGGEQFF.

V and J are TRBV19 and TRBJ1-2; D is possibly TRBD1 (5 bases). Per germline, CDR1 LNHDA and CDR2 SQIVND (reference sequence). Trimming cost V 4 bases and J 0 bases, with 6 bases left between them. The CDR3 loop spans 13 amino acids. CDR3 protein: CASSRDSNYGYTF. CDR3 DNA: TGTGCCAGTAGTAGGGACTCTAACTATGGCTACACCTTC.

The chain employs TRBV20-1 and TRBJ2-7, with D possibly matching TRBD2 (5 bases). The germline V gene has CDR1 DFQATT and CDR2 SNEGSKA (reference sequence). The CDR3 runs to 15 residues. Trimming cost V 6 bases and J 1 base, with 19 bases left between them. The CDR3 loop is CSARMEAGGSYEQYF. CDR3 nucleotides: TGCAGTGCCCGGATGGAAGCCGGCGGGTCCTACGAGCAGTACTTC.

This rearrangement joins TRBV2 to TRBJ2-7, with 8 bases identical to TRBD2. From germline, CDR1 is SNHLY and CDR2 FYNNEI. CDR3 length: 14 amino acids. J was trimmed by 0 bases and V by 7 bases; bases with no gene match: 5. The CDR3 here is CASKVSGSSYEQYF. The CDR3 DNA reads as TGTGCCAGCAAAGTGAGCGGGAGCTCCTACGAGCAGTACTTC.

The chain has TRBV30 and TRBJ2-5, with a possible D match to TRBD2 (6 bases). V was pared by 4 bases and J by 2 bases, with 11 bases between. The CDR3 contains 13 residues. Germline assignment: CDR1 GTSNPN and CDR2 SVGIG (reference sequence). Here the CDR3 DNA reads TGTGCCTGGAAAAGGAGGGTACAAGAGACCCAGTACTTC. Encoded protein: CAWKRRVQETQYF.

The chain carries TRBV18 and TRBJ2-7; D is unresolved. The CDR3 has 11 amino acids. Trimming removed 2 bases at V and 5 bases at J, with 4 bases between. Germline CDR1 reads KGHSH; CDR2 reads LQKENI. CDR3 loop: CASSPADEQYF. In DNA form, the CDR3 reads TGTGCCAGCTCACCAGCGGACGAGCAGTACTTC. Combining the CDR3 with reference TRBV18 and TRBJ2-7 gives the whole variable domain NAGVMQNPRHLVRRRGQEARLRCSPMKGHSHVYWYRQLPEEGLKFMVYLQKENIIDESGMPKERFSAEFPKEGPSILRIQQVVRGDSAAYFCASSPADEQYFGPGTRLTVT.

V usage is TRBV3-1 and J usage is TRBJ2-7; D call uncertain. Trimming took 11 bases from V and 3 from J, leaving 8 bases between them. CDR3 length equals 10 residues. Germline V gene sequence: CDR1 LGHDT, CDR2 YNNKEL (reference sequence). The DNA of the CDR3 is TGTGCCCAGGTATTCTACGAGCAGTACTTC. It encodes CAQVFYEQYF.

V is TRBV20-1 and J is TRBJ2-5; D gene uncertain. V was trimmed by 5 bases and J by 5 bases, leaving 12 bases between them. Per germline, CDR1 DFQATT and CDR2 SNEGSKA (reference sequence). The CDR3 contains 12 residues. For the CDR3, the DNA is TGCAGTGCTGCACGGTTGGGGGAGACCCAGTACTTC. It translates to CSAARLGETQYF.

The CDR3 DNA sequence: TGTGCCAGCACCGCGACCCAGGGAAGGCGGCAGCCCCAGCATTTT. Protein sequence: CASTATQGRRQPQHF. This rearrangement joins TRBV6-2 or TRBV6-3 to TRBJ1-5, with D tentatively TRBD1 (5 bases). Germline lookup yields CDR1 MNHEY and CDR2 SVGEGT. This CDR3 has 15 residues. V was clipped by 7 bases and J by 7 bases, with 20 bases between them.

This chain connects TRBV30 to TRBJ1-5; 7 nucleotides align to TRBD1. After removal of 5 bases from V and 6 bases from J, the junction contained 7 bases not matched to a gene. This CDR3 is 13 amino acids long. Germline V CDR1 and CDR2: GTSNPN, SVGIG (reference sequence). CDR3 DNA: TGTGCCTGGGACAGGGAGCTCGGTCAGCCCCAGCATTTT. Amino acids: CAWDRELGQPQHF.

This chain joins TRBV20-1 and TRBJ2-4; TRBD2 matches 13 bases. This CDR3 contains 15 residues. Germline assignment: CDR1 DFQATT and CDR2 SNEGSKA (reference sequence). V lost 5 bases, J lost 7 bases, and 8 bases stayed unmatched. The CDR3 region is CSAYGGTSGMNIQYF. The CDR3 DNA is TGCAGTGCTTACGGAGGGACTAGCGGGATGAACATTCAGTACTTC.

This chain uses TRBV30 with TRBJ1-1; D ambiguous. V was pared by 3 bases and J by 1 base, with 9 bases between. This CDR3 is built from 13 residues. Germline assignment: CDR1 GTSNPN and CDR2 SVGIG (reference sequence). CDR3 coding DNA: TGTGCCTGGAGGCTGGGAGGGAACACTGAAGCTTTCTTT. Its protein is CAWRLGGNTEAFF.

The J gene is TRBJ2-2, the V gene TRBV18, with TRBD1 identical over 10 bases. CDR3 length equals 18 residues. Unmatched junction bases numbered 10, after V lost 6 bases and J lost 0 bases. Germline V gene sequence: CDR1 KGHSH, CDR2 LQKENI. The chain's CDR3 is CASSPRLGQGTNTGELFF. The DNA of the CDR3 is TGTGCCAGCTCCCCTCGTTTGGGACAGGGGACGAACACCGGGGAGCTGTTTTTT.

V and J are TRBV29-1 and TRBJ2-7, with unresolved D. The ends were cut back, 7 bases at V and 1 base at J, with 14 bases in the middle. CDR3 size: 13 residues. Germline assignment: CDR1 SQVTM and CDR2 ANQGSEA. As DNA, the CDR3 is TGCAGCGCCCGGACCATTACGTCCTACGAGCAGTACTTC. Protein sequence: CSARTITSYEQYF.

The chain recombines TRBV3-1 with TRBJ1-4, with 9 bases fitting TRBD1. Germline lookup yields CDR1 LGHDT and CDR2 YNNKEL (reference sequence). The V segment lost 6 bases and the J segment 7 bases; nucleotides outside the gene matches: 3. The CDR3 loop spans 13 amino acids. In DNA form, the CDR3 reads TGTGCCAGCAGTCCGACAGGGGGTGAAAAACTGTTTTTT. Its translation is CASSPTGGEKLFF. The full variable domain, in which reference TRBV3-1 and TRBJ1-4 provide the parts outside the CDR3, is DTAVSQTPKYLVTQMGNDKSIKCEQNLGHDTMYWYKQDSKKFLKIMFSYNNKELIINETVPNRFSPKSPDKAHLNLHINSLELGDSAVYFCASSPTGGEKLFFGSGTQLSVL.

The chain uses TRBV27 and TRBJ2-3; D remains unclear. Germline CDR1 is MNHEY and CDR2 is SMNVEV (reference sequence). This CDR3 is 15 amino acids long. Trimming left V 2 bases short and J 2 bases short, with 11 bases between. The CDR3 reads CASSLKPEVTDTQYF. The CDR3 coding sequence is TGTGCCAGCAGTTTAAAGCCAGAAGTCACAGATACGCAGTATTTT.

This chain uses TRBV29-1 with TRBJ2-7, with TRBD1 matching over 7 bases. The germline gives CDR1 SQVTM, CDR2 ANQGSEA. J lost 1 base, V lost 7 bases, and 7 bases had no gene match. The CDR3 is 13 residues long. The CDR3 reads CSAGDSRSYEQYF. CDR3 nucleotide sequence: TGCAGCGCTGGGGACAGCCGATCCTACGAGCAGTACTTC.